The next 6 T cell receptor beta chains were all read from a single sample in a study of Ad26.COV2.S vaccination and SARS-CoV-2 variants. Generated by immunoSEQ multiplex PCR, the TCRdb table keeps only in-frame clones and is missing some. The sample has more than 350,000 clones, 90% seen once; the top ten hold 10% to 15%. As for treatment: 15 to 20 received Ad26.COV2.S at low or high dose, single or two shots; several received placebo; per-sample allocation not given. Day 63 after the first vaccine or placebo injection was the time point for sampling. Sequences were derived from peripheral blood, sampled in a trial of Ad26.COV2.S vaccine versus placebo. The receptors were sampled from a person aged 18 to 65 who received the Ad26.COV2.S COVID-19 vaccine or a placebo.

This clone was detected a few times. This rearrangement joins TRBV9 to TRBJ2-2; D not resolved. Trimming stripped 8 bases from V and 1 base from J, with 9 bases between. Germline values: CDR1 SGDLS, CDR2 YYNGEE. The CDR3 sequence is 13 residues long. Written as DNA, the CDR3 is TGTGCCAGTTCTGTCGGGAACACCGGGGAGCTGTTTTTT. It encodes CASSVGNTGELFF.

V gene TRBV4-3 combines with J gene TRBJ2-4, with 8 bases identical to TRBD1. Germline V gene sequence: CDR1 LGHNA, CDR2 YSLEER. The CDR3 is 15 residues long. V was pared by 0 bases and J by 9 bases, with 7 bases of the junction left unmatched. The CDR3 region has the DNA TGCGCCAGCAGCCAAGAGACAGGGGTCTTCGGCATTCAGTACTTC. Protein: CASSQETGVFGIQYF.

The CDR3 coding sequence is TGTGCCAGTACCTTAGGACAGAACACCGGGGAGCTGTTTTTT. Translation: CASTLGQNTGELFF. The J gene is TRBJ2-2, the V gene TRBV19, with D possibly matching TRBD1 (5 bases). The CDR3 is made up of 14 amino acids. The germline V gene encodes CDR1 LNHDA and CDR2 SQIVND (reference sequence). Trimming pared 7 bases from V and 1 base from J, leaving 10 bases between.

The chain uses TRBV21-1 and TRBJ2-7; the tabulated D call, TRBD2, remains unverified against the DNA. TRBV21-1 is noted as a pseudogene. This CDR3 is 13 amino acids long. The CDR3 protein is CASSGRTSGNKDF. The CDR3 DNA reads TGTGCCAGCAGCGGTCGGACTAGCGGGAATAAAGACTTC.

Regarding this clone: The same CDR3 can be traced to other DNA sequences in this sample. The rearrangement uses TRBV5-4 and TRBJ2-3; TRBD2 agrees at 14 bases. The germline gives CDR1 SGHNT, CDR2 YYREEE (reference sequence). J gave up 0 bases and V 0 bases, and 0 bases lay outside the gene matches. This CDR3 has 17 residues. The CDR3 bases are TGTGCCAGCAGCTTGGGACTAGCGGGAGGGAGCACAGATACGCAGTATTTT. This codes for CASSLGLAGGSTDTQYF. Filled out from reference TRBV5-4 and TRBJ2-3, the complete variable domain reads ETGVTQSPTHLIKTRGQQVTLRCSSQSGHNTVSWYQQALGQGPQFIFQYYREEENGRGNFPPRFSGLQFPNYSSELNVNALELDDSALYLCASSLGLAGGSTDTQYFGPGTRLTVL.

This clone was observed once. The chain carries TRBV19 and TRBJ2-2; perhaps D is TRBD1 or TRBD2 (5 bases each). The V gene lost 6 bases and the J gene lost 4 bases, with 9 bases spanning the gap. The CDR3 runs to 13 residues. CDR1 is LNHDA and CDR2 is SQIVND in the germline V gene (reference sequence). DNA of the CDR3: TGTGCCAGTAGAATTGGGGGCACCGGGGAGCTGTTTTTT. It translates to CASRIGGTGELFF. The variable domain in full, completed from reference TRBV19 and TRBJ2-2, reads DGGITQSPKYLFRKEGQNVTLSCEQNLNHDAMYWYRQDPGQGLRLIYYSQIVNDFQKGDIAEGYSVSREKKESFPLTVTSAQKNPTAFYLCASRIGGTGELFFGEGSRLTVL.